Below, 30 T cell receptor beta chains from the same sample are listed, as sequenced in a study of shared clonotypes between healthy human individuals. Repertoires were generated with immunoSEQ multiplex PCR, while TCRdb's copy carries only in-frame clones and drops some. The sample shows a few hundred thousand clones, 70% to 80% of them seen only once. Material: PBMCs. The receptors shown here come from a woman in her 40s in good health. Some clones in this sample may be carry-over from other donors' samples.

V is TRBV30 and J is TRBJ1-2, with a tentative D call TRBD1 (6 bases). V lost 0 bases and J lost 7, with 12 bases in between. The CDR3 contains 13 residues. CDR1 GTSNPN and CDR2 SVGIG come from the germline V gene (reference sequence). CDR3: CAWSVGGSGGYTF. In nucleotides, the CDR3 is TGTGCCTGGAGTGTAGGGGGTTCGGGTGGCTACACCTTC.

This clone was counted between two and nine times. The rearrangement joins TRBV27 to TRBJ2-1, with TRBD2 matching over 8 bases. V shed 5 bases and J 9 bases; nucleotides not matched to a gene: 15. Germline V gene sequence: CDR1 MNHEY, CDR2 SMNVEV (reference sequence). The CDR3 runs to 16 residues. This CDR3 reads CASSGKVGLAVGEQFF. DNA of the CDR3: TGTGCCAGCAGTGGTAAGGTCGGACTAGCCGTCGGTGAGCAGTTCTTC.

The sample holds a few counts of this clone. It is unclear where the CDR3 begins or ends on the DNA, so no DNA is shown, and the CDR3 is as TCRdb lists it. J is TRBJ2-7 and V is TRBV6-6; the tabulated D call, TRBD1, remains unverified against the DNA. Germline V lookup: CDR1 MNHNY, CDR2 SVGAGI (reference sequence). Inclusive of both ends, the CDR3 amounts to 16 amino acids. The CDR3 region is CASSTSGQGDSYEQYF.

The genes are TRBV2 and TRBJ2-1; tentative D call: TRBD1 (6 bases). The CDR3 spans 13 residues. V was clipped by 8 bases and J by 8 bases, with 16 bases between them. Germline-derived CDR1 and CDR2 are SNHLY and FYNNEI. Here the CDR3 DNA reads TGTGCCAGCGCGACTCCCAGGGGCGATGAGCAGTTCTTC. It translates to CASATPRGDEQFF.

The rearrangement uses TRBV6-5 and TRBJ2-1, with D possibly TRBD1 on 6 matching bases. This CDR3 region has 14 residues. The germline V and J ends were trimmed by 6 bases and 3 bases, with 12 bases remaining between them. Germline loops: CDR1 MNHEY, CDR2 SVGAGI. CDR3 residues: CASRRQALYNEQFF. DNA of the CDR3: TGTGCCAGCAGACGACAGGCTCTCTACAATGAGCAGTTCTTC.

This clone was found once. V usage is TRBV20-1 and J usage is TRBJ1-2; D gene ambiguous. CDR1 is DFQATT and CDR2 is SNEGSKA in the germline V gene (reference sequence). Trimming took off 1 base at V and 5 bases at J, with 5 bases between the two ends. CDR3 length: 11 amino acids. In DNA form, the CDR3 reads TGCAGTGCTAGAGCGCGGTATGGCTACACCTTC. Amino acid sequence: CSARARYGYTF.

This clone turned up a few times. The CDR3 DNA reads as TGTGCCAGTAGTCCGGGACAGGTGGCTGAAGCTTTCTTT. This codes for CASSPGQVAEAFF. The chain joins TRBV19 to TRBJ1-1, with 8 positions matching TRBD1. The ends lost 5 bases at V and 6 bases at J; junction bases unmatched: 5. Germline CDR1 reads LNHDA; CDR2 reads SQIVND (reference sequence). This CDR3 is 13 amino acids long. Together with reference TRBV19 and TRBJ1-1, the CDR3 gives the full variable domain: DGGITQSPKYLFRKEGQNVTLSCEQNLNHDAMYWYRQDPGQGLRLIYYSQIVNDFQKGDIAEGYSVSREKKESFPLTVTSAQKNPTAFYLCASSPGQVAEAFFGQGTRLTVV.

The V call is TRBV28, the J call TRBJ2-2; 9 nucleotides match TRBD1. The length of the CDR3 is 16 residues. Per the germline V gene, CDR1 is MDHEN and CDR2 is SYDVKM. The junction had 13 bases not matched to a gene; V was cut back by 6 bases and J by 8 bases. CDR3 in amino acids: CASSLTGTGLTGELFF. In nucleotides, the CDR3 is TGTGCCAGCAGCCTCACCGGGACAGGGTTAACAGGGGAGCTGTTTTTT.

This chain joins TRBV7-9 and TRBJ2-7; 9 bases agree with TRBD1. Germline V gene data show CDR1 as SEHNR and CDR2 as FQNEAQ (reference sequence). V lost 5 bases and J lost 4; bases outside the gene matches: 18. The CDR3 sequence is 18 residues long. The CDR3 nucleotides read TGTGCCAGCAGCGGAACAGGGGGCGGGGGACCCCACCATTACGAGCAGTACTTC. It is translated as CASSGTGGGGPHHYEQYF.

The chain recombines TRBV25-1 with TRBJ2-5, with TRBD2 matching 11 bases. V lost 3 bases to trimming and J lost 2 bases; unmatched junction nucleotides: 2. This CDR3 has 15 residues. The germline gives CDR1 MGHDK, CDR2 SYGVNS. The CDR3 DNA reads TGTGCCAGCAGTGAGCTAGCGGGAGGTCAAGAGACCCAGTACTTC. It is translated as CASSELAGGQETQYF.

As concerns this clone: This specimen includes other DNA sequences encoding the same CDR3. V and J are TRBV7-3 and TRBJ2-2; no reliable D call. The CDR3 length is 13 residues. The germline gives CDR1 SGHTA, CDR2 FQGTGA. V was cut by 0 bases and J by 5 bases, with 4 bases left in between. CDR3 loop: CASSLTGTGELFF. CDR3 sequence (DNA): TGTGCCAGCAGCTTAACGGGGACCGGGGAGCTGTTTTTT.

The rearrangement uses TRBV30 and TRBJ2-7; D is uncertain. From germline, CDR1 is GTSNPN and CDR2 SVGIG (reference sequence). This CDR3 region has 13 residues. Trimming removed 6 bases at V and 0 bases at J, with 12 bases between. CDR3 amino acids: CACPGPNSYEQYF. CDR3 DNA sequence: TGTGCCTGCCCGGGCCCAAACTCCTACGAGCAGTACTTC.

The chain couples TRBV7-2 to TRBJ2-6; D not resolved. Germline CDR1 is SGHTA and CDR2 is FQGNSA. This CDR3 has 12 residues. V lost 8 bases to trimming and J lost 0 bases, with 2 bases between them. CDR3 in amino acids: CASGSGANVLTF. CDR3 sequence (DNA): TGTGCCAGCGGCTCTGGGGCCAACGTCCTGACTTTC. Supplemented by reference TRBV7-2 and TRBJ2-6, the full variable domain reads GAGVSQSPSNKVTEKGKDVELRCDPISGHTALYWYRQSLGQGLEFLIYFQGNSAPDKSGLPSDRFSAERTGGSVSTLTIQRTQQEDSAVYLCASGSGANVLTFGAGSRLTVL.

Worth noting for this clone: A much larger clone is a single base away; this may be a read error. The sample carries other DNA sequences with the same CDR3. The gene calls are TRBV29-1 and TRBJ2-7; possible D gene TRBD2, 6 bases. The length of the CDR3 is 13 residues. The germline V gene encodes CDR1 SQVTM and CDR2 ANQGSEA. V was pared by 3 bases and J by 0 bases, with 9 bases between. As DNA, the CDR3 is TGCAGCGTTGAGGAGGGCAGCTCCTACGAGCAGTACTTC. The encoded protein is CSVEEGSSYEQYF.

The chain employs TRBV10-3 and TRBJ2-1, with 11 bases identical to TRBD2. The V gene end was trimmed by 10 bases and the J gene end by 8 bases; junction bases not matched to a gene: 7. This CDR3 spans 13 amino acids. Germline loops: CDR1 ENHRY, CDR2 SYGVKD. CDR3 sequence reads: CATQLAGADEQFF. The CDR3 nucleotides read TGTGCCACCCAACTAGCGGGAGCCGATGAGCAGTTCTTC.

The CDR3 DNA reads as TGCGCCAGCAGTGTGACCCCGGCAGGATCACCCCTCCACTTT. Residues: CASSVTPAGSPLHF. This sequence joins TRBV10-1 and TRBJ1-6, with D unclear. V was trimmed by 4 bases and J by 10 bases, leaving 14 bases between them. The V gene's germline CDR1 is WNHNN and CDR2 SYGVQD (reference sequence). The CDR3 sequence is 14 residues long.

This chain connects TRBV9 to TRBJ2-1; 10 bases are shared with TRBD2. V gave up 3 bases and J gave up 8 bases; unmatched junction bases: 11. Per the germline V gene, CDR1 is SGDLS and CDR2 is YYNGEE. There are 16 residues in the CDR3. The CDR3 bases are TGTGCCAGCAGCGCGCAAACTAGCGGGAATGATCATGAGCAGTTCTTC. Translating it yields CASSAQTSGNDHEQFF.

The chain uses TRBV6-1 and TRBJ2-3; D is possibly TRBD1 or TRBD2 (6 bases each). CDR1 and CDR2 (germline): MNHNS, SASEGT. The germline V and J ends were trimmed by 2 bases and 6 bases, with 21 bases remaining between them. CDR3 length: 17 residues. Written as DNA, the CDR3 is TGTGCCAGCAGTGAATTGGGGGGCGCATTCATATCTGATACGCAGTATTTT. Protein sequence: CASSELGGAFISDTQYF.

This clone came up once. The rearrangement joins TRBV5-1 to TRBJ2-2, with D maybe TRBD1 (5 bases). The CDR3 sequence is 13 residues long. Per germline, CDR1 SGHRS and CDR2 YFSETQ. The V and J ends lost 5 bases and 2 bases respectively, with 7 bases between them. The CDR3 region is CASRDTNTGELFF. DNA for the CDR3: TGCGCCAGCAGGGACACCAACACCGGGGAGCTGTTTTTT.

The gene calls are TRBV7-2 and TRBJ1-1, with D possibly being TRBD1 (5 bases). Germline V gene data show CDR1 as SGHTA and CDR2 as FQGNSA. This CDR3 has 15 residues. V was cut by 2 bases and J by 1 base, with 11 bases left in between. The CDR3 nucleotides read TGTGCCAGCAGCTTATTTTCGGGGGGGAACACTGAAGCTTTCTTT. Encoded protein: CASSLFSGGNTEAFF.

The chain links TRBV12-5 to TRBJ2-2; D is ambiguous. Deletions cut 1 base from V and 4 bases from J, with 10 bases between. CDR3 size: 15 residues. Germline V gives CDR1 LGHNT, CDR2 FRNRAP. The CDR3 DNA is TGTGCTAGTGGTTTGGGGCAAGGTGGCACCGGGGAGCTGTTTTTT. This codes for CASGLGQGGTGELFF.

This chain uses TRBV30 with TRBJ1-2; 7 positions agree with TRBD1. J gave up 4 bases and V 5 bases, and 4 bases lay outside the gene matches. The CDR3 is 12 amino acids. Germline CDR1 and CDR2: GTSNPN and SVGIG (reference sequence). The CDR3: CAWQGVGYGYTF. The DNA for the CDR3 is TGTGCCTGGCAGGGGGTCGGCTATGGCTACACCTTC.

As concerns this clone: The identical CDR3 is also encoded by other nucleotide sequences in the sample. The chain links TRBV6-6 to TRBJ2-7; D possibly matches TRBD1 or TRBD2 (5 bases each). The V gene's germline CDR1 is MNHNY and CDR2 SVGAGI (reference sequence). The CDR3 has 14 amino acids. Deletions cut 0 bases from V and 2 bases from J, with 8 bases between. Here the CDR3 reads CASSYSQGPYEQYF. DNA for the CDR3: TGTGCCAGCAGTTACTCGCAGGGACCCTACGAGCAGTACTTC.

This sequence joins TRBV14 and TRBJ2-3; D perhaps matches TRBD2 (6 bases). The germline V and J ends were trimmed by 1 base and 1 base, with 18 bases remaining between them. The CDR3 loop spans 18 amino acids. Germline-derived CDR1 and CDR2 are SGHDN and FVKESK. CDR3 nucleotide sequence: TGTGCCAGCAGCCAAGCCCTCCTGTGGCGGGGCCGCACAGATACGCAGTATTTT. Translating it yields CASSQALLWRGRTDTQYF.

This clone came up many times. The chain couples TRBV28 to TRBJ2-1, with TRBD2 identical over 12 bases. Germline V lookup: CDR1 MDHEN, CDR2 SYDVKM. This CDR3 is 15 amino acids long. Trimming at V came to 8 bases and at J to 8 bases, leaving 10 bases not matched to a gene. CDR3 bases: TGTGCCAGCTCAACTAGGACTAGCGGGATGTATGAGCAGTTCTTC. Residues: CASSTRTSGMYEQFF.

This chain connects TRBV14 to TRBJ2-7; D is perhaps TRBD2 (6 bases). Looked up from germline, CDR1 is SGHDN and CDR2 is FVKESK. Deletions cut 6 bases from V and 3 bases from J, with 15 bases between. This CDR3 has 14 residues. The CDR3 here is CASSITGTDYEQYF. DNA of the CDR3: TGTGCCAGCAGTATTACCGGGACTGACTACGAGCAGTACTTC. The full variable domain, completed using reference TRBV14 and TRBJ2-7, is EAGVTQFPSHSVIEKGQTVTLRCDPISGHDNLYWYRRVMGKEIKFLLHFVKESKQDESGMPNNRFLAERTGGTYSTLKVQPAELEDSGVYFCASSITGTDYEQYFGPGTRLTVT.

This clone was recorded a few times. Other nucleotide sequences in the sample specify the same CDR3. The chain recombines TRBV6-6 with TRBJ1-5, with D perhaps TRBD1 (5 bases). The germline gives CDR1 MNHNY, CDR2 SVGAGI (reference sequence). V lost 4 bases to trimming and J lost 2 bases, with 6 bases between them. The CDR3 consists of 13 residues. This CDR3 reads CASSLQGNQPQHF. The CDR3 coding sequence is TGTGCCAGCAGTTTACAGGGCAATCAGCCCCAGCATTTT.

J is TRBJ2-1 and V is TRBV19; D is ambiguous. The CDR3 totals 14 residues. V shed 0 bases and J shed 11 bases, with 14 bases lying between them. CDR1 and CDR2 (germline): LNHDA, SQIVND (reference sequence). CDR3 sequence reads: CASSIEFSSVKQFF. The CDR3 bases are TGTGCCAGTAGTATAGAATTCTCAAGCGTTAAGCAGTTCTTC.

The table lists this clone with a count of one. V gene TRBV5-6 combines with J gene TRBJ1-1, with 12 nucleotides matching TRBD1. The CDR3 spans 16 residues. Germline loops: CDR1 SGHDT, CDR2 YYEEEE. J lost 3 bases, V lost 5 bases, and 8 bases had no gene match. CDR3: CASRTGTGGFHTEAFF. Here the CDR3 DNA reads TGTGCCAGCAGAACCGGGACAGGGGGCTTTCACACTGAAGCTTTCTTT.

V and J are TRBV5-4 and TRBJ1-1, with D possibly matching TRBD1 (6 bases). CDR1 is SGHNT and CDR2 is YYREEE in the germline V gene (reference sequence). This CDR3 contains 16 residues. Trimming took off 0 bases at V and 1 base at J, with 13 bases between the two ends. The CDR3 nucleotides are TGTGCCAGCAGCTTGGGGGCAGACAGGAGGAACACTGAAGCTTTCTTT. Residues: CASSLGADRRNTEAFF.